The clone carrying this T cell receptor (beta chain) was observed once. This entry belongs to a study of cytomegalovirus exposure and HLA in healthy donors. Both 60 Vbeta primers and 13 Jbeta primers went into the PCR. Libraries were prepared by immunoSEQ multiplex PCR; TCRdb keeps only in-frame clonotypes and omits some of them. The profile shows around 160,000 clones, 65% to 85% of them singletons. Each of the donors was a healthy bone marrow donor. The trim removed 2 bases at V and 4 bases at J, leaving 2 bases unmatched. Germline-derived CDR1 and CDR2 are SGDLS and YYNGEE. This CDR3 is 15 amino acids long.

The sequenced material came from PBMCs. The sequence was obtained from a woman aged 40 to 55 in good health and CMV-seropositive. This rearrangement joins TRBV9 to TRBJ1-3, with TRBD1 matching over 11 bases. The CDR3 loop is CASSVGTGGGNTIYF. DNA of the CDR3: TGTGCCAGCAGCGTTGGGACAGGGGGAGGAAACACCATATATTTT.